One and the same sample provided the 20 T cell receptor beta chains below, sequenced in a study of T-cell memory formation after mild COVID-19. TCRdb used MiXCR to reprocess the 5' RACE reads, holding one entry per CDR3 protein. Of 300,000 to 350,000 distinct CDR3 sequences detected, roughly an eighth appear once; the ten largest clones hold about a fifth. Input material: PBMCs or a T cell subset sorted from them (not recorded which). These receptors were collected from a man aged 18 to 29 who had mild COVID-19 (a few samples of this study predate the infection). Cell type and time point are not known.

This clonotype was detected only a few times. The rearrangement uses TRBV9 and TRBJ1-1; TRBD1 is a possible D gene (6 bases). This CDR3 spans 13 amino acids. Germline loops: CDR1 SGDLS, CDR2 YYNGEE. V lost 2 bases to trimming and J lost 6 bases, with 11 bases between them. The CDR3: CASSVTEGAEAFF. CDR3 in DNA: TGTGCCAGCAGCGTTACAGAGGGGGCTGAAGCTTTCTTT.

The table lists this clonotype with many counts. The chain employs TRBV6-5 and TRBJ2-3, with D possibly TRBD2 on 6 matching bases. The V gene lost 0 bases and the J gene lost 8 bases, with 12 bases spanning the gap. The CDR3 sequence is 14 residues long. The germline CDR1 and CDR2 sequences are MNHEY and SVGAGI. CDR3 sequence: CASSYSTWGGTQYF. The CDR3, as DNA: TGTGCCAGCAGTTACTCAACATGGGGAGGTACGCAGTATTTT.

V and J are TRBV5-1 and TRBJ1-3; no reliable D call. Germline lookup yields CDR1 SGHRS and CDR2 YFSETQ. The CDR3 runs to 14 residues. V lost 3 bases and J lost 6, with 13 bases in between. The CDR3 spells CASSSRPGENTIYF. The CDR3 DNA sequence: TGCGCCAGCAGCTCCAGACCCGGCGAAAACACCATATATTTT.

Turning to this clonotype: It may be a read error: a sequence one base away is much more abundant. The chain combines TRBV24-1 with TRBJ2-1; no firm D call. Germline values: CDR1 KGHDR, CDR2 SFDVKD. The CDR3 runs to 15 residues. The CDR3 region has the DNA TGTGCCACCAGTGATTTTAGACATCCCTACACTGAGCAGTTCTTC. Amino acids: CATSDFRHPYTEQFF.

The V and J genes are TRBV9 and TRBJ2-3, with a weak D call TRBD2 (6 bases). The CDR3 runs 17 residues. V was pared by 4 bases and J by 0 bases, with 18 bases between. Germline CDR1 is SGDLS and CDR2 is YYNGEE. The CDR3 DNA follows: TGTGCCAGCAGCCCAAGCCTTGGAGGGACTAGCACAGATACGCAGTATTTT. It encodes CASSPSLGGTSTDTQYF.

The chain recombines TRBV28 with TRBJ1-1; D ambiguous. Germline assignment: CDR1 MDHEN and CDR2 SYDVKM. V dropped 6 bases and J dropped 1 base, with 18 bases sitting between them. This CDR3 region has 16 residues. DNA for the CDR3: TGTGCCAGCAGGATCTTAGGCCCCTCATCGAACACTGAAGCTTTCTTT. It codes for CASRILGPSSNTEAFF.

This clonotype has a count of ten or more. The chain uses TRBV7-2 and TRBJ2-1; a weak D match, TRBD2 (5 bases). The germline gives CDR1 SGHTA, CDR2 FQGNSA. The CDR3 has 13 residues. V was clipped by 8 bases and J by 7 bases, with 15 bases between them. The CDR3 DNA is TGTGCCAGCCGGGCTAGCTCTTGGAATGAGCAGTTCTTC. Translating it yields CASRASSWNEQFF.

This clonotype was seen only a few times. This chain joins TRBV6-2 or TRBV6-3 and TRBJ1-2; D is unresolved. V gave up 7 bases and J gave up 8 bases, with 14 bases separating them. This CDR3 has 12 amino acids. Germline V CDR1 and CDR2: MNHEY, SVGEGT. The CDR3 region is CASTLDRKGYTF. CDR3 DNA sequence: TGTGCCAGCACCCTTGACCGGAAAGGCTACACCTTC.

This clonotype was detected a few times. This chain uses TRBV5-1 with TRBJ1-1; TRBD1 might be the D (5 bases). The CDR3 is 15 residues long. Germline-derived CDR1 and CDR2 are SGHRS and YFSETQ. V was pared by 2 bases and J by 2 bases, with 13 bases between. The CDR3 is CASSFGGAGNTEAFF. Here the CDR3 DNA reads TGCGCCAGCAGCTTTGGAGGGGCGGGCAACACTGAAGCTTTCTTT.

This chain links TRBV6-2 or TRBV6-3 with TRBJ2-7; 13 bases map to TRBD2. The V segment lost 6 bases and the J segment 2 bases; nucleotides outside the gene matches: 7. The CDR3 is 16 amino acids. CDR1 and CDR2 from the germline V gene are MNHEY and SVGEGT. The CDR3 spells CASSPGLAGAPYEQYV. The CDR3 nucleotides are TGTGCCAGCAGCCCTGGACTAGCGGGGGCCCCCTACGAGCAGTACGTC.

This clonotype was seen a handful of times. The rearrangement links TRBV6-5 to TRBJ2-7; D might be TRBD1 (6 bases). Germline CDR1 MNHEY, CDR2 SVGAGI. V was cut by 6 bases and J by 0 bases, with 12 bases left in between. This CDR3 contains 14 residues. The CDR3 protein is CASSRTADSYEQYF. CDR3 DNA: TGTGCCAGCAGCAGGACAGCCGACTCCTACGAGCAGTACTTC.

The chain carries TRBV7-8 and TRBJ2-7; 11 positions match TRBD2. Germline V gene sequence: CDR1 SGHVS, CDR2 FQNEAQ. This CDR3 has 18 residues. The J segment lost 6 bases and the V segment lost 5 bases, leaving 18 bases of the junction unmatched. The CDR3 reads CASSGRVLAGGPDGEQYF. CDR3 DNA: TGTGCCAGCAGCGGTAGGGTCCTAGCGGGGGGCCCAGACGGCGAGCAGTACTTC.

The chain employs TRBV6-5 and TRBJ2-4; maybe TRBD1 (6 bases). Trimming pared 5 bases from V and 8 bases from J, leaving 16 bases between. The germline gives CDR1 MNHEY, CDR2 SVGAGI. This CDR3 has 14 amino acids. Written as DNA, the CDR3 is TGTGCCAGCAGTACCCCGGACAGTGCCCACATTCAGTACTTC. Translation: CASSTPDSAHIQYF.

The table lists this clonotype with a few counts. The chain combines TRBV5-5 with TRBJ2-7; 7 nucleotides align to TRBD1. The CDR3 sequence is 14 residues long. The junction had 9 bases not matched to a gene; V was cut back by 3 bases and J by 6 bases. CDR1 and CDR2 (germline): SGHKS, YYEKEE (reference sequence). In nucleotides, the CDR3 is TGTGCCAGCAGCTCAGGACAGGCGTTTTCCGAGCAGTACTTC. Its protein is CASSSGQAFSEQYF.

Only a few counts were recorded for this clonotype. V usage is TRBV15 and J usage is TRBJ1-5; D is unclear. Deletions cut 5 bases from V and 0 bases from J, with 14 bases between. The CDR3 sequence is 16 residues long. Germline V gene data show CDR1 as LNHNV and CDR2 as YYDKDF (reference sequence). Written as DNA, the CDR3 is TGTGCCACCAGCGGACGAAATCCTTATAGCAATCAGCCCCAGCATTTT. Residues: CATSGRNPYSNQPQHF.

The rearrangement joins TRBV6-2 or TRBV6-3 to TRBJ2-1; 7 bases line up with TRBD2. This CDR3 contains 13 residues. With 4 bases clipped from V and 14 bases from J, the junction kept 11 bases outside the gene matches. The germline gives CDR1 MNHEY, CDR2 SVGEGT. This CDR3 is CASSWKREDVEFF. In nucleotides, the CDR3 is TGTGCCAGCAGTTGGAAACGGGAGGACGTCGAGTTCTTC.

This chain connects TRBV19 to TRBJ2-3, with TRBD1 identical over 9 bases. In germline, CDR1 is LNHDA, CDR2 SQIVND (reference sequence). The CDR3 is 17 amino acids. Trimming removed 10 bases from V and 2 bases from J; junction bases left unmatched: 16. The CDR3 here is CANRDRVALSLTDTQYF. The CDR3 nucleotides are TGTGCCAACCGGGACAGGGTCGCTTTGTCCCTCACAGATACGCAGTATTTT. The variable domain in full, completed from reference TRBV19 and TRBJ2-3, reads DGGITQSPKYLFRKEGQNVTLSCEQNLNHDAMYWYRQDPGQGLRLIYYSQIVNDFQKGDIAEGYSVSREKKESFPLTVTSAQKNPTAFYLCANRDRVALSLTDTQYFGPGTRLTVL.

This clonotype was seen ten or more times. This chain connects TRBV20-1 to TRBJ2-1, with 8 positions matching TRBD1. Germline values: CDR1 DFQATT, CDR2 SNEGSKA (reference sequence). CDR3 length: 15 amino acids. J gave up 2 bases and V 0 bases, and 3 bases lay outside the gene matches. The DNA for the CDR3 is TGCAGTGCTAGAGATCGACAGGGGCCCTACAATGAGCAGTTCTTC. Its translation: CSARDRQGPYNEQFF.

The V gene is TRBV21-1, the J gene TRBJ2-7; the table's D gene call, TRBD1, was not cross checked with the DNA. TRBV21-1 is a pseudogene segment. This CDR3 has 12 amino acids. The CDR3 here is CATRTGGHEQYV. In DNA, the CDR3 is TGTGCCACCCGGACAGGGGGGCACGAGCAGTACGTC.

The gene calls are TRBV7-8 and TRBJ2-1; 10 bases fit TRBD1. The length of the CDR3 is 15 residues. Germline V gene lookup returns CDR1 SGHVS and CDR2 FQNEAQ. Trimming cost V 4 bases and J 5 bases; bases outside gene matches: 5. CDR3 nucleotide sequence: TGTGCCAGCAGCTCGGACAGGGGGAGCCACAATGAGCAGTTCTTC. It is translated as CASSSDRGSHNEQFF.